This is a list of T cell receptor beta chains from one sample in a study of lymphopenia after photon versus proton radiotherapy. Generated by immunoSEQ multiplex PCR, the TCRdb table keeps only in-frame clones and is missing some. The sample includes tens of thousands of clones, 80% to 90% of them seen just once. The source was peripheral blood, collected from a patient treated with photon-based radiotherapy. These receptors all stem from a man in his fifties or sixties with gastric cancer. The CDR3 runs from the conserved cysteine through the conserved F or W. The D gene is left open where the match is weak. The size field is filled for only some rows; it gives once, few, many or a size class.

TRBV5-4	TRBJ1-2	-	15	-	CASRSSGGSPSGYTF	TGTGCCAGCAGAAGTTCGGGCGGATCCCCGTCTGGCTACACCTTC
TRBV6-1	TRBJ1-3	-	15	-	CASRMGVDGGNTIYF	TGTGCCAGCAGGATGGGGGTTGACGGCGGAAACACCATATATTTT
TRBV19	TRBJ1-3	-	14	-	CASIPGQKSNTIYF	TGTGCCAGTATCCCGGGACAAAAGTCAAACACCATATATTTT
TRBV7-2	TRBJ2-1	TRBD2	14	-	CASSLVREGKEQFF	TGTGCCAGCAGCTTAGTGCGGGAGGGTAAAGAGCAGTTCTTC
TRBV7-8	TRBJ2-5	TRBD1	16	-	CASSFRGDRGRETQYF	TGTGCCAGCAGCTTTAGGGGGGACAGGGGGCGAGAGACCCAGTACTTC
TRBV7-5	TRBJ1-1	-	9	-	CVRSIEAFF	TGTGTCAGAAGCATTGAAGCTTTCTTT
TRBV10-2	TRBJ1-5	-	15	few	CASSEIGEPNQPQHF	TGCGCCAGCAGTGAGATAGGGGAACCCAATCAGCCCCAGCATTTT
TRBV6-5	TRBJ2-7	-	13	-	CASSRPGPNEQYF	TGTGCCAGCAGTAGACCGGGACCCAACGAGCAGTACTTC
TRBV20-1	TRBJ1-2	-	10	-	CSAPGGGYTF	TGCAGTGCTCCGGGGGGTGGCTACACCTTC
TRBV6-1	TRBJ2-1	TRBD2	15	once	CASSVIPTSRDEQFF	TGTGCCAGCAGTGTTATCCCGACTAGCCGCGATGAGCAGTTCTTC
TRBV11-3	TRBJ2-5	TRBD1	12	-	CASSEGAETQYF	TGTGCCAGCTCCGAGGGGGCCGAGACCCAGTACTTC
TRBV6-6	TRBJ1-4	-	14	-	CASSFLVPNEKLFF	TGTGCCAGCAGCTTCCTTGTCCCCAATGAAAAACTGTTTTTT
TRBV4-2	TRBJ1-5	TRBD1	17	-	CASSQAGDRGYNQPQHF	TGTGCCAGCAGCCAAGCTGGGGACAGGGGGTACAATCAGCCCCAGCATTTT
TRBV4-3	TRBJ1-5	TRBD1	18	-	CASSQDLGIQGAKQPQHF	TGCGCCAGCAGCCAAGATTTGGGGATACAGGGGGCAAAACAGCCCCAGCATTTT
TRBV25-1	TRBJ1-2	TRBD1	14	few	CASRRTGFNYGYTF	TGTGCCAGCCGCCGGACAGGCTTTAACTATGGCTACACCTTC
TRBV28	TRBJ2-7	-	12	-	CASSLLNQGQYF	TGTGCCAGCAGTTTATTGAACCAGGGGCAGTACTTC
TRBV30	TRBJ2-1	TRBD2	15	-	CAWSPGTSGGNEQFF	TGTGCCTGGAGCCCCGGAACTAGCGGGGGCAATGAGCAGTTCTTC
TRBV5-1	TRBJ1-1	-	14	-	CASSLLSVNTEAFF	TGCGCCAGCAGCTTGTTGTCAGTGAACACTGAAGCTTTCTTT
TRBV18	TRBJ1-1	-	17	-	CASSQTGGGTLNTEAFF	TGTGCCAGCTCACAAACCGGAGGGGGGACGTTGAACACTGAAGCTTTCTTT
TRBV5-1	TRBJ2-7	TRBD2	15	-	CASSLRTSGNYEQYF	TGCGCCAGCAGCTTGCGGACTAGCGGGAACTACGAGCAGTACTTC
TRBV30	TRBJ2-7	TRBD2	14	-	CAWSGLLAGSEQYF	TGTGCCTGGAGCGGGTTACTAGCGGGAAGTGAGCAGTACTTC
TRBV7-2	TRBJ1-2	-	11	-	CATWGSYGYTF	TGTGCCACTTGGGGCTCCTATGGCTACACCTTC
TRBV12-5	TRBJ1-5	-	18	-	CASGLVIWGRGGNQPQHF	TGTGCTAGTGGTTTGGTAATTTGGGGCCGAGGGGGAAATCAGCCCCAGCATTTT
TRBV11-2	TRBJ2-1	-	18	-	CASSSSRTGKLAKNEQFF	TGTGCCAGCAGCTCCTCTAGGACGGGGAAGCTAGCGAAGAATGAGCAGTTCTTC
TRBV28	TRBJ1-5	TRBD1	14	few	CASRKDRDSQPQHF	TGTGCCAGCAGGAAGGACAGGGATAGTCAGCCCCAGCATTTT
TRBV4-2	TRBJ1-5	-	15	-	CASSQIQVPNQPQHF	TGTGCCAGCAGCCAGATACAGGTCCCGAATCAGCCCCAGCATTTT
TRBV7-2	TRBJ2-7	-	13	-	CASSGGLNYEQYF	TGTGCCAGCAGCGGGGGCCTGAACTACGAGCAGTACTTC
TRBV7-8	TRBJ2-5	TRBD1	15	-	CASSSGTGPKETQYF	TGTGCCAGCAGCTCGGGGACAGGGCCCAAAGAGACCCAGTACTTC
TRBV7-3	TRBJ2-1	TRBD2	16	once	CASSLMRTSGYNEQFF	TGTGCCAGCAGCTTAATGAGGACTAGCGGTTACAATGAGCAGTTCTTC
TRBV5-5	TRBJ2-7	-	13	few	CASSLEYTYEQYF	TGTGCCAGCAGCTTGGAATATACGTACGAGCAGTACTTC
TRBV5-6	TRBJ2-5	-	13	-	CASSRRVRETQYF	TGTGCCAGCAGCCGTAGGGTTCGGGAGACCCAGTACTTC
TRBV27	TRBJ2-3	-	14	-	CASSDWEVTDTQYF	TGTGCCAGCAGCGACTGGGAGGTCACAGATACGCAGTATTTT
TRBV11-3	TRBJ2-7	TRBD1	17	-	CASSPPRKGDRVWEQYF	TGTGCCAGCAGCCCACCCCGAAAAGGGGACAGGGTGTGGGAGCAGTACTTC
TRBV21-1	TRBJ1-5	-	18	-	CASSKDPGTLTIWQPQHF	TGTGCCAGCAGCAAAGACCCGGGGACATTAACAATATGGCAGCCCCAGCATTTT
TRBV19	TRBJ1-4	TRBD1	16	once	CASSPEGGQGSDKLFF	TGTGCCAGTAGCCCCGAGGGCGGACAGGGATCGGATAAACTGTTTTTT
TRBV11-2	TRBJ1-3	-	15	once	CASSSGRGAGNTIYF	TGTGCCAGCAGCTCGGGGAGGGGGGCTGGAAACACCATATATTTT
TRBV6-5	TRBJ1-1	-	14	-	CASSRGGGDTEAFF	TGTGCCAGCAGTAGGGGAGGGGGAGACACTGAAGCTTTCTTT
TRBV5-1	TRBJ2-2	TRBD1	15	-	CASSLTGGHTGELFF	TGCGCCAGCAGCTTGACAGGGGGCCACACCGGGGAGCTGTTTTTT
TRBV7-2	TRBJ2-5	TRBD2	15	-	CASALGASGQETQYF	TGTGCCAGCGCTCTAGGGGCTAGCGGACAAGAGACCCAGTACTTC
TRBV11-2	TRBJ2-7	-	15	-	CASSFTRTASYEQYF	TGTGCCAGCAGCTTTACCCGGACGGCGAGCTACGAGCAGTACTTC
TRBV27	TRBJ2-1	-	14	-	CASSSASRGGEQFF	TGTGCCAGCAGTTCAGCGTCCAGGGGAGGGGAGCAGTTCTTC
TRBV19	TRBJ2-2	-	15	-	CASSIDFGNTGELFF	TGTGCCAGTAGTATTGACTTTGGGAACACCGGGGAGCTGTTTTTT
TRBV5-4	TRBJ1-4	-	15	-	CASSLGRGVNEKLFF	TGTGCCAGCAGCTTAGGGCGAGGAGTAAATGAAAAACTGTTTTTT
TRBV5-5	TRBJ2-1	-	17	-	CASSLDRGYSSYNEQFF	TGTGCCAGCAGCTTGGACCGAGGATACAGCTCCTACAATGAGCAGTTCTTC
TRBV6-6	TRBJ2-7	TRBD1	14	-	CASRWRQGIYEQYF	TGTGCCAGCAGGTGGAGACAGGGTATCTACGAGCAGTACTTC
TRBV2	TRBJ1-2	TRBD1	15	few	CASRPGTGGDYGYTF	TGTGCCAGCAGACCCGGGACAGGGGGCGACTATGGCTACACCTTC